The next 26 T cell receptor beta chains were all read from a single sample in a study of T cells after yellow fever vaccination. TCRdb independently ran MiXCR on the 5' RACE reads; one entry per CDR3 protein. The profile shows 100,000 to 150,000 distinct CDR3 sequences, about 7% of them singletons. The sample was CD4+ T cells sorted from PBMCs, taken approximately 11 days after the first yellow fever vaccination. The receptors shown here come from a man aged 18 to 35 who received the YFV17D yellow fever vaccine.

This clonotype appeared many times. The chain recombines TRBV12-3 or TRBV12-4 with TRBJ1-5; D is undetermined. There are 14 residues in the CDR3. Trimming cost V 1 base and J 3 bases, with 7 bases left between them. The CDR3: CASSLGRYNQPQHF. CDR3 DNA sequence: TGTGCCAGCAGTTTAGGACGGTACAATCAGCCCCAGCATTTT.

The table lists this clonotype with many counts. The chain couples TRBV3-1 to TRBJ2-4; D not resolved. The germline V gene has CDR1 LGHDT and CDR2 YNNKEL (reference sequence). The CDR3 spans 15 residues. The V gene lost 0 bases and the J gene lost 9 bases, with 15 bases spanning the gap. CDR3 DNA sequence: TGTGCCAGCAGCCAAGAAGGATCTGGCGGTCGCATTCAGTACTTC. This encodes CASSQEGSGGRIQYF.

At least ten counts were recorded for this clonotype. The rearrangement uses TRBV7-2 and TRBJ2-3; D may be TRBD1 (6 bases). CDR1 and CDR2 (germline): SGHTA, FQGNSA. Trimming took 5 bases from V and 2 from J, leaving 17 bases between them. The CDR3 is 16 residues long. For the CDR3, the DNA is TGTGCCAGCAGCCGGGTAGGGGGAGCGGCCACAGATACGCAGTATTTT. Translating it yields CASSRVGGAATDTQYF.

At least ten counts were recorded for this clonotype. The chain joins TRBV20-1 to TRBJ2-5, with D uncertain. This CDR3 contains 11 residues. Germline values: CDR1 DFQATT, CDR2 SNEGSKA (reference sequence). V lost 6 bases to trimming and J lost 5 bases, with 10 bases between them. The CDR3 loop reads CSATTAETQYF. As DNA, the CDR3 is TGCAGTGCCACGACGGCGGAGACCCAGTACTTC.

This clonotype was counted at least ten times. This chain uses TRBV7-2 with TRBJ2-5; D gene unclear. The germline V gene encodes CDR1 SGHTA and CDR2 FQGNSA. Trimming removed 3 bases from V and 1 base from J, with 12 bases in between. The CDR3 covers 15 residues. The CDR3 loop is CASSLSWAFQETQYF. The CDR3, as DNA: TGTGCCAGCAGCTTGTCCTGGGCCTTCCAAGAGACCCAGTACTTC.

This clonotype occurred a few times. CDR3 nucleotides: TGCGCCAGCAGCTTGCAGGGGGAGAATGAAAAACTGTTTTTT. Its protein product is CASSLQGENEKLFF. This chain links TRBV5-1 with TRBJ1-4, with TRBD1 matching 7 bases. The J segment lost 5 bases and the V segment lost 1 base, leaving 2 bases of the junction unmatched. CDR1 SGHRS and CDR2 YFSETQ come from the germline V gene. This CDR3 region has 14 residues.

The chain joins TRBV2 to TRBJ1-2; 8 nucleotides line up with TRBD1. V lost 7 bases, J lost 2 bases, and 12 bases stayed unmatched. The CDR3 is made up of 16 amino acids. From germline, CDR1 is SNHLY and CDR2 FYNNEI. The CDR3: CASITHGTGTNYGYTF. In DNA form, the CDR3 reads TGTGCCAGCATTACACATGGGACAGGTACCAACTATGGCTACACCTTC.

In its sample, this clonotype was seen many times. The gene calls are TRBV29-1 and TRBJ1-1; 8 bases agree with TRBD1. CDR1 SQVTM and CDR2 ANQGSEA come from the germline V gene. The junction had 3 bases not matched to a gene; V was cut back by 7 bases and J by 2 bases. This CDR3 has 12 residues. The CDR3 loop is CSADRGNTEAFF. The CDR3 region has the DNA TGCAGCGCTGACAGGGGTAACACTGAAGCTTTCTTT.

In regard to this clonotype: One base away lies a much larger clone, so this may be a sequencing read error. The chain couples TRBV27 to TRBJ2-5; weak D call: TRBD2 (5 bases). Trimming pared 5 bases from V and 4 bases from J, leaving 11 bases between. The CDR3 consists of 13 residues. CDR1 and CDR2 from the germline V gene are MNHEY and SMNVEV (reference sequence). CDR3: CASSLSSRETQYF. CDR3 nucleotides: TGTGCCAGCAGTCTTTCTAGCAGAGAGACCCAGTACTTC.

In its sample, this clonotype was seen many times. This chain connects TRBV6-1 to TRBJ1-4; D call uncertain. This CDR3 region has 14 residues. Deletions cut 8 bases from V and 4 bases from J, with 14 bases between. Per germline, CDR1 MNHNS and CDR2 SASEGT. The CDR3 coding sequence is TGTGCCAGCGGACCGGATCTGATTAATGAAAAACTGTTTTTT. Protein: CASGPDLINEKLFF.

This clonotype was picked up many times. This chain uses TRBV16 with TRBJ2-2; D remains unclear. The V end lost 4 bases, the J end lost 6 bases, and 9 bases lay between the germline ends. The CDR3 totals 13 residues. CDR1 KGHSY and CDR2 FQNENV come from the germline V gene. CDR3: CASSRVSSGELFF. The CDR3 DNA sequence: TGTGCCAGCAGCCGGGTTTCATCCGGGGAGCTGTTTTTT.

This clonotype was detected many times. This rearrangement joins TRBV7-6 to TRBJ2-1; 9 positions match TRBD2. This CDR3 contains 15 residues. The trim removed 1 base at V and 8 bases at J, leaving 6 bases unmatched. The germline V gene encodes CDR1 SGHVS and CDR2 FNYEAQ. Written as DNA, the CDR3 is TGTGCCAGCAGCTTAGGGTCACTAGCGGGTGATGAGCAGTTCTTC. Translation: CASSLGSLAGDEQFF.

This clonotype was detected many times. This rearrangement joins TRBV29-1 to TRBJ2-5; 10 nucleotides align to TRBD2. The trim removed 7 bases at V and 4 bases at J, leaving 6 bases unmatched. The CDR3 sequence is 13 residues long. Germline-derived CDR1 and CDR2 are SQVTM and ANQGSEA. As DNA, the CDR3 is TGCAGCGGGGACAGCGGGGGGGGAGAGACCCAGTACTTC. Its protein product is CSGDSGGGETQYF.

In its sample, this clonotype was seen many times. The CDR3 DNA follows: TGTGCCAGCGGACAGGGGGTCAATCAGCCCCAGCATTTT. It is translated as CASGQGVNQPQHF. This chain connects TRBV11-2 to TRBJ1-5, with 10 bases that match TRBD1. Trimming at V came to 8 bases and at J to 3 bases, leaving 1 base not matched to a gene. The CDR3 contains 13 residues. Per germline, CDR1 SGHAT and CDR2 FQNNGV.

This clonotype was picked up many times. The chain joins TRBV21-1 to TRBJ2-3. TRBV21-1 is flagged as a pseudogene. There are 15 residues in the CDR3. CDR3 DNA sequence: TGTGCCAGCAGCAAAGAAGGGTTCGGCACAGATACGCAGTATTTT. Translating it yields CASSKEGFGTDTQYF.

As regards this clonotype: A much larger clone is a single base away; this may be a read error. The J gene is TRBJ1-1, the V gene TRBV10-3, with D perhaps TRBD1 (6 bases). V gave up 4 bases and J gave up 3 bases, with 21 bases separating them. Per the germline V gene, CDR1 is ENHRY and CDR2 is SYGVKD. This CDR3 has 17 amino acids. CDR3 loop: CAISGRGGAGRDTEAFF. The CDR3 nucleotides are TGTGCCATCAGTGGGAGGGGGGGGGCAGGACGGGACACTGAAGCTTTCTTT.

As for this clonotype: Being one base from a much bigger clone, this may be a read error. V and J are TRBV7-2 and TRBJ2-7; no definite D call. This CDR3 contains 15 residues. CDR1 SGHTA and CDR2 FQGNSA come from the germline V gene. Trimming took off 2 bases at V and 0 bases at J, with 11 bases between the two ends. DNA for the CDR3: TGTGCCAGCAGCTTAAACCCATGGAGCTCCTACGAGCAGTACGTC. Translated, it gives CASSLNPWSSYEQYV.

V and J are TRBV20-1 and TRBJ1-4; D may be TRBD1 (5 bases). Per germline, CDR1 DFQATT and CDR2 SNEGSKA (reference sequence). This CDR3 spans 16 amino acids. Trimming stripped 4 bases from V and 8 bases from J, with 23 bases between. This CDR3 is CSATGLKLPREEKLFF. The DNA of the CDR3 is TGCAGTGCTACGGGACTTAAACTCCCCCGGGAAGAAAAACTGTTTTTT.

This clonotype was counted at least ten times. The chain links TRBV6-1 to TRBJ2-4; D perhaps matches TRBD2 (5 bases). Germline CDR1 and CDR2: MNHNS and SASEGT. The ends were cut back, 5 bases at V and 8 bases at J, with 13 bases in the middle. CDR3 length: 13 amino acids. CDR3 protein: CASSRQPGDIQYF. The CDR3 DNA sequence: TGTGCCAGCAGTCGCCAACCCGGGGACATTCAGTACTTC.

This clonotype was found many times. The chain employs TRBV27 and TRBJ2-5; TRBD1 matches at 7 bases. There are 14 residues in the CDR3. Germline V gene data show CDR1 as MNHEY and CDR2 as SMNVEV (reference sequence). With V trimmed by 5 bases and J by 2 bases, 5 bases remained unmatched. The CDR3 nucleotides read TGTGCCAGCAGTATCGGGACAGAGCAAGAGACCCAGTACTTC. It specifies CASSIGTEQETQYF.

As regards this clonotype: This may be a read error: a much more frequent sequence differs by one nucleotide. This chain uses TRBV20-1 with TRBJ1-2; 9 bases are a match to TRBD1. The CDR3 covers 14 residues. Trimming removed 4 bases from V and 2 bases from J; junction bases left unmatched: 5. Germline CDR1 reads DFQATT; CDR2 reads SNEGSKA (reference sequence). In nucleotides, the CDR3 is TGCAGTGCTACCGGGACAGGGCAAAACTATGGCTACACCTTC. Translated: CSATGTGQNYGYTF.

In its sample, this clonotype was seen many times. The genes are TRBV29-1 and TRBJ1-5; the D gene is possibly TRBD1 (5 bases). The CDR3 has 15 amino acids. Germline CDR1 is SQVTM and CDR2 is ANQGSEA. V shed 6 bases and J shed 2 bases, with 17 bases lying between them. This chain's CDR3 is CSVGIGASGNQPQHF. The CDR3 coding sequence is TGCAGCGTCGGGATCGGGGCTTCGGGCAATCAGCCCCAGCATTTT.

The table lists this clonotype with many counts. J is TRBJ2-1 and V is TRBV15; 8 nucleotides match TRBD2. After removal of 5 bases from V and 6 bases from J, the junction contained 3 bases not matched to a gene. Germline V gene data show CDR1 as LNHNV and CDR2 as YYDKDF (reference sequence). The CDR3 covers 13 residues. As DNA, the CDR3 is TGTGCCACCAGCTTCCGGGAGGGCAATGAGCAGTTCTTC. Protein: CATSFREGNEQFF.

This clonotype occurred many times. The CDR3 reads CASRLRGAGADTQYF. CDR3 DNA sequence: TGTGCCAGCAGACTACGGGGGGCCGGTGCAGATACGCAGTATTTT. The chain carries TRBV6-2 or TRBV6-3 and TRBJ2-3, with D maybe TRBD2 (7 bases). CDR3 length: 15 amino acids. The V and J ends lost 6 bases and 4 bases respectively, with 17 bases between them. Looked up from germline, CDR1 is MNHEY and CDR2 is SVGEGT.

This clonotype occurred many times. The chain combines TRBV3-1 with TRBJ2-5, with a weak D call TRBD2 (6 bases). V was shortened by 4 bases and J by 1 base, with 10 bases between the two germline ends. This CDR3 is built from 14 residues. Per germline, CDR1 LGHDT and CDR2 YNNKEL (reference sequence). The CDR3 sequence: CASSPSGLQETQYF. CDR3 nucleotide sequence: TGTGCCAGCAGCCCCTCGGGACTCCAAGAGACCCAGTACTTC.

The V call is TRBV30, the J call TRBJ1-1, with D perhaps TRBD1 (5 bases). From germline, CDR1 is GTSNPN and CDR2 SVGIG (reference sequence). Trimming pared 3 bases from V and 1 base from J, leaving 9 bases between. This CDR3 is built from 13 residues. This CDR3 is CAWSQQANTEAFF. The CDR3 bases are TGTGCCTGGAGCCAACAGGCGAACACTGAAGCTTTCTTT. Together with reference TRBV30 and TRBJ1-1, the CDR3 gives the full variable domain: SQTIHQWPATLVQPVGSPLSLECTVEGTSNPNLYWYRQAAGRGLQLLFYSVGIGQISSEVPQNLSASRPQDRQFILSSKKLLLSDSGFYLCAWSQQANTEAFFGQGTRLTVV.